Listed below are T cell receptor beta chains from one sample, sequenced in a study of blood T cell repertoires in COVID-19. TCRdb's copy holds only in-frame clones and misses some; the assay was immunoSEQ multiplex PCR. The data contain 300,000 to 500,000 clones, over 75% of them singletons. Sequenced material: PBMCs or T cells enriched from blood (not recorded which). The source of these receptors is a woman aged 30 to 39 with acute COVID-19. The CDR3 runs from the conserved cysteine through the conserved F or W. The D gene is left open where the match is weak. The size field is filled for only some rows; it gives once, few, many or a size class.

len	v_gene	d_gene	abundance	j_gene	CDR3aa	CDR3nt
17	TRBV4-1	-	-	TRBJ2-2	CASSQVPGASSTGELFF	TGCGCCAGCAGCCAGGTACCAGGGGCCTCGAGCACCGGGGAGCTGTTTTTT
14	TRBV5-6	TRBD1	-	TRBJ1-2	CASSWDRVYYGYTF	TGTGCCAGCAGCTGGGACAGGGTGTACTATGGCTACACCTTC
19	TRBV2	-	-	TRBJ2-2	CASSGQGERGGEYTGELFF	TGTGCCAGCAGTGGACAGGGCGAACGGGGGGGCGAATACACCGGGGAGCTGTTTTTT
11	TRBV2	TRBD2	-	TRBJ2-4	CASSLSGGAPF	TGTGCCAGCAGTCTTAGCGGGGGGGCCCCCTTC
15	TRBV15	-	-	TRBJ1-6	CATSRPTGYNSPLHF	TGTGCCACCAGCAGGCCCACAGGGTACAATTCACCCCTCCACTTT
16	TRBV19	-	-	TRBJ2-1	CASSYQRTVPNNEQFF	TGTGCCAGTAGCTATCAAAGGACAGTTCCAAACAATGAGCAGTTCTTC
15	TRBV7-2	-	once	TRBJ2-1	CASSLGVRSYNEQFF	TGTGCCAGCAGCCTCGGGGTGCGCTCCTACAATGAGCAGTTCTTC
14	TRBV5-6	TRBD1	-	TRBJ2-5	CASSLQGLQETQYF	TGTGCCAGCAGCTTACAGGGGTTACAAGAGACCCAGTACTTC
15	TRBV7-2	-	-	TRBJ1-5	CASSLRGQSNQPQHF	TGTGCCAGCAGCTTACGCGGGCAGTCCAATCAGCCCCAGCATTTT
13	TRBV7-3	-	few	TRBJ2-4	CASSLEGESIQYF	TGTGCCAGCAGCTTAGAGGGAGAGAGCATTCAGTACTTC
13	TRBV6-5	-	-	TRBJ2-3	CASSKTDTDTQYF	TGTGCCAGCAGTAAGACTGATACAGATACGCAGTATTTT
15	TRBV5-1	TRBD1	-	TRBJ1-1	CASSSYRGLNTEAFF	TGCGCCAGCAGCTCTTACAGGGGGCTGAACACTGAAGCTTTCTTT
15	TRBV30	TRBD1	once	TRBJ1-2	CAWSVISQGARGYTF	TGTGCCTGGAGTGTAATCTCGCAGGGGGCTCGGGGCTACACCTTC
15	TRBV5-1	-	-	TRBJ1-6	CASSLGGRPDSPLHF	TGCGCCAGCAGCTTAGGAGGGAGACCAGATTCACCCCTCCACTTT
14	TRBV7-8	TRBD1	-	TRBJ2-7	CASSLRQGNYEQYF	TGTGCCAGCAGCTTACGACAGGGCAACTACGAGCAGTACTTC
14	TRBV6-5	TRBD1	-	TRBJ1-4	CASTTGGLGEKLFF	TGTGCCAGCACGACAGGGGGATTGGGAGAAAAACTGTTTTTT
14	TRBV6-5	-	once	TRBJ1-3	CASRSTYSGNTIYF	TGTGCCAGCAGGTCCACCTACTCTGGAAACACCATATATTTT
15	TRBV9	TRBD1	-	TRBJ2-7	CASSVEGTGAYEQYF	TGTGCCAGCAGCGTAGAGGGGACAGGGGCCTACGAGCAGTACTTC
14	TRBV10-2	TRBD1	-	TRBJ1-4	CASSQGVAYEKLFF	TGCGCCAGCAGTCAGGGGGTAGCTTATGAAAAACTGTTTTTT
13	TRBV15	-	-	TRBJ2-5	CATSRAVQETQYF	TGTGCCACCAGCAGGGCCGTGCAAGAGACCCAGTACTTC
15	TRBV9	-	-	TRBJ1-3	CASSVDQGTGNTIYF	TGTGCCAGCAGCGTAGATCAGGGTACAGGAAACACCATATATTTT
13	TRBV19	-	-	TRBJ1-6	CASRRDIHSPLHF	TGTGCCAGTCGCCGGGACATCCATTCACCCCTCCACTTT
14	TRBV4-1	-	-	TRBJ1-3	CASSGLNSGNTIYF	TGCGCCTCCTCTGGGCTAAACTCTGGAAACACCATATATTTT
12	TRBV24-1	TRBD1	few	TRBJ2-7	CATSETGSEQYF	TGTGCCACCAGTGAGACAGGGAGCGAGCAGTACTTC
13	TRBV12-3/TRBV12-4	-	-	TRBJ1-6	CASSSLVESPLHF	TGTGCCAGCAGTTCCCTCGTAGAGTCACCCCTCCACTTT
12	TRBV6-2/TRBV6-3	-	-	TRBJ1-5	CASSPPRQPQHF	TGTGCCAGCAGTCCCCCCCGGCAGCCCCAGCATTTT
16	TRBV27	-	-	TRBJ2-1	CASSLSLGGPGNEQFF	TGTGCCAGCAGTTTATCGTTGGGGGGGCCCGGGAATGAGCAGTTCTTC
13	TRBV14	-	-	TRBJ2-1	CASSPGQNNEQFF	TGTGCCAGCAGCCCTGGACAGAACAATGAGCAGTTCTTC
15	TRBV10-2	-	-	TRBJ1-5	CASSDGREGNQPQHF	TGCGCCAGCAGTGATGGCAGGGAAGGTAATCAGCCCCAGCATTTT
11	TRBV7-9	-	-	TRBJ1-2	CASSPRSGYTF	TGTGCCAGCAGCCCTCGTAGCGGCTACACCTTC
14	TRBV5-1	-	-	TRBJ1-1	CASSFSPMAIEAFF	TGCGCCAGCAGCTTTTCCCCGATGGCAATTGAAGCTTTCTTT
12	TRBV21-1	-	-	TRBJ1-4	CAKGQGGEKLFF	TGTGCCAAAGGGCAGGGCGGTGAAAAACTGTTTTTT
15	TRBV6-5	TRBD1	-	TRBJ1-1	CASSPGQGLNTEAFF	TGTGCCAGCAGCCCGGGACAGGGGTTGAACACTGAAGCTTTCTTT
16	TRBV9	TRBD2	-	TRBJ2-7	CASSETSNGGSYEQYF	TGTGCCAGCAGCGAAACTAGCAACGGGGGGTCCTACGAGCAGTACTTC
14	TRBV2	-	few	TRBJ1-2	CASSGNSANYGYTF	TGTGCCAGCAGCGGCAACAGTGCTAACTATGGCTACACCTTC
12	TRBV7-9	-	-	TRBJ1-6	CASTQPNSPLHF	TGTGCCAGCACACAGCCAAATTCACCCCTCCACTTT
13	TRBV4-3	-	-	TRBJ1-4	CASSARDGEKLFF	TGCGCCAGCAGCGCCAGGGATGGCGAAAAACTGTTTTTT
13	TRBV18	-	-	TRBJ1-1	CASSLGQNTEAFF	TGTGCCAGCTCCCTGGGACAGAACACTGAAGCTTTCTTT
19	TRBV12-5	TRBD2	once	TRBJ2-5	CASGLSRGGSLRYQETQYF	TGTGCTAGTGGTTTATCGCGGGGGGGTAGTTTACGGTACCAAGAGACCCAGTACTTC
17	TRBV5-1	TRBD1	-	TRBJ2-2	CASRTTGTGGRTGELFF	TGCGCCAGCAGGACTACTGGGACAGGGGGCAGGACCGGGGAGCTGTTTTTT
11	TRBV29-1	-	-	TRBJ2-5	CSGGAGETQYF	TGCAGCGGTGGGGCTGGGGAGACCCAGTACTTC